This passage covers 13 T cell receptor beta chains from one sample sequenced in a study of shared clonotypes between healthy human individuals. TCRdb keeps only in-frame clones here, not all; method: immunoSEQ multiplex PCR. The table records a few million clones, more than 90% of them present only once. Sequencing was done on a sample of naive CD4+ T cells sorted from blood. Subset in this sample: CD45RA+ positively selected. The source is a man aged 18 to 30 in good health.

This chain connects TRBV25-1 to TRBJ2-7; 8 bases agree with TRBD1. The V gene's germline CDR1 is MGHDK and CDR2 SYGVNS. This CDR3 comprises 15 residues. The trim removed 2 bases at V and 5 bases at J, leaving 8 bases unmatched. CDR3 residues: CASSETLLDRDEQYF. In nucleotides, the CDR3 is TGTGCCAGCAGTGAAACCCTCCTGGACAGGGACGAGCAGTACTTC.

This chain joins TRBV10-3 and TRBJ2-3, with D possibly TRBD2 on 6 matching bases. V gave up 4 bases and J gave up 4 bases, with 18 bases separating them. The CDR3 runs 16 residues. Germline V CDR1 and CDR2: ENHRY, SYGVKD. The CDR3 loop is CAISATGLGGADTQYF. The CDR3 DNA reads TGTGCCATCAGTGCAACGGGCCTCGGGGGTGCAGATACGCAGTATTTT.

The chain is built from TRBV29-1 and TRBJ1-2; tentatively, D is TRBD1 (5 bases). CDR1 is SQVTM and CDR2 is ANQGSEA in the germline V gene. The CDR3 spans 13 residues. V gave up 4 bases and J gave up 3 bases, with 12 bases separating them. The CDR3 loop is CSVVPGGYYGYTF. The CDR3 DNA follows: TGCAGCGTTGTACCCGGGGGTTACTATGGCTACACCTTC. Full variable domain (remainder filled in from reference TRBV29-1 and TRBJ1-2): SAVISQKPSRDICQRGTSLTIQCQVDSQVTMMFWYRQQPGQSLTLIATANQGSEATYESGFVIDKFPISRPNLTFSTLTVSNMSPEDSSIYLCSVVPGGYYGYTFGSGTRLTVV.

V usage is TRBV19 and J usage is TRBJ2-5; D remains unclear. Trimming took off 1 base at V and 1 base at J, with 13 bases between the two ends. Germline V gene lookup returns CDR1 LNHDA and CDR2 SQIVND (reference sequence). The CDR3 spans 16 residues. This CDR3 is CASSIAPIGSQETQYF. In DNA form, the CDR3 reads TGTGCCAGTAGTATAGCCCCCATTGGCAGCCAAGAGACCCAGTACTTC.

The CDR3 is CASSLSRDVIQYF. The CDR3 DNA reads as TGTGCCAGCAGTTTATCCAGGGACGTAATCCAGTACTTC. The rearrangement uses TRBV27 and TRBJ2-5; D might be TRBD1 or TRBD2, each matching 5 bases. Trimming removed 0 bases at V and 10 bases at J, with 12 bases between. This CDR3 region has 13 residues. The V gene's germline CDR1 is MNHEY and CDR2 SMNVEV (reference sequence).

The chain links TRBV4-3 to TRBJ2-3; the match to TRBD2 covers 7 bases. Trimming took 1 base from V and 6 from J; bases not matched to a gene: 7. The CDR3 has 15 amino acids. Germline loops: CDR1 LGHNA, CDR2 YSLEER. CDR3: CASSQVRGRPDTQYF. The CDR3 region has the DNA TGCGCCAGCAGCCAAGTGCGGGGGAGGCCCGATACGCAGTATTTT.

The chain combines TRBV27 with TRBJ1-1, with D perhaps TRBD1 (6 bases). The CDR3 contains 14 residues. Trimming removed 5 bases from V and 5 bases from J, with 15 bases in between. Germline lookup yields CDR1 MNHEY and CDR2 SMNVEV (reference sequence). In DNA, the CDR3 is TGTGCCAGCAGTCTACAGGGCCTAGGTACTGAAGCTTTCTTT. Translated, it gives CASSLQGLGTEAFF.

This chain joins TRBV30 and TRBJ1-2; D gene unclear. The ends were cut back, 3 bases at V and 3 bases at J, with 8 bases in the middle. The CDR3 is 12 amino acids. From germline, CDR1 is GTSNPN and CDR2 SVGIG (reference sequence). CDR3 nucleotides: TGTGCCTGGAGGGGCCCTGACTATGGCTACACCTTC. It encodes CAWRGPDYGYTF. The whole variable domain, filled in from reference TRBV30 and TRBJ1-2, reads SQTIHQWPATLVQPVGSPLSLECTVEGTSNPNLYWYRQAAGRGLQLLFYSVGIGQISSEVPQNLSASRPQDRQFILSSKKLLLSDSGFYLCAWRGPDYGYTFGSGTRLTVV.

This clone was observed a single time. The chain carries TRBV14 and TRBJ2-2, with 12 bases identical to TRBD2. The germline V gene encodes CDR1 SGHDN and CDR2 FVKESK. The CDR3 sequence is 18 residues long. V lost 3 bases, J lost 2 bases, and 7 bases stayed unmatched. CDR3 residues: CASSHATSGGANTGELFF. CDR3 DNA: TGTGCCAGCAGCCATGCGACTAGCGGGGGAGCAAACACCGGGGAGCTGTTTTTT.

CDR3 protein: CASTSYRGTEAFF. DNA of the CDR3: TGTGCCAGCACCTCTTATCGGGGCACTGAAGCTTTCTTT. This sequence joins TRBV27 and TRBJ1-1; no definite D call. Per germline, CDR1 MNHEY and CDR2 SMNVEV (reference sequence). The ends were cut back, 7 bases at V and 4 bases at J, with 13 bases in the middle. This CDR3 is built from 13 residues.

The chain recombines TRBV25-1 with TRBJ2-5, with 9 bases aligning to TRBD2. Trimming removed 4 bases from V and 7 bases from J; junction bases left unmatched: 10. Germline-derived CDR1 and CDR2 are MGHDK and SYGVNS. This CDR3 is 15 amino acids long. This CDR3 reads CASSVPGLAGGTQYF. The DNA of the CDR3 is TGTGCCAGCAGTGTTCCGGGACTAGCAGGCGGGACCCAGTACTTC.

This chain links TRBV28 with TRBJ2-7; D may be TRBD1 (6 bases). Germline CDR1 MDHEN, CDR2 SYDVKM. CDR3 length: 17 residues. Trimming pared 3 bases from V and 3 bases from J, leaving 21 bases between. CDR3 amino acids: CASSLTGNGFLYYEQYF. CDR3 DNA: TGTGCCAGCAGTTTGACAGGCAACGGATTTTTGTACTACGAGCAGTACTTC. The full variable domain, with the rest looked up from reference TRBV28 and TRBJ2-7, is DVKVTQSSRYLVKRTGEKVFLECVQDMDHENMFWYRQDPGLGLRLIYFSYDVKMKEKGDIPEGYSVSREKKERFSLILESASTNQTSMYLCASSLTGNGFLYYEQYFGPGTRLTVT.

This chain uses TRBV28 with TRBJ1-2; weak D call: TRBD1 (5 bases). Germline V lookup: CDR1 MDHEN, CDR2 SYDVKM. Between the trimmed V and J ends, which lost 6 bases and 9 bases, there was a span of 20 bases. CDR3 length: 14 residues. DNA of the CDR3: TGTGCCAGCAGGCGGGGTGGGCAGGGAGAACGCTACACCTTC. Translated, it gives CASRRGGQGERYTF.